This TCR beta chain originates from a study of shared clonotypes between healthy human individuals. Study results and caveats: How much donors shared clonotypes was expected to be affected by sequencing depth. Enrolling few donors narrowed the genetic and exposure-history diversity that was represented.

None of the donors, who were healthy HIV-negative adults, had recently had acute infections or vaccinations. About this clone itself: Antigen: not known.

Deep level was the assay's run setting. Measured with immunoSEQ multiplex PCR; TCRdb has only the in-frame clones, and not every one. Of 490,000 or so clones detected, around 80% appear once; the ten largest clones hold 10% to 15%. The sequenced sample consisted of PBMCs. This receptor was identified in a woman in her forties in good health. Some clones in this sample may be carry-over from other donors' samples.

DNA for the CDR3: TGTGCCAGCAGTTGGCAGGGGGGGAGCGTGACCCAGTACTTC. Amino acid sequence: CASSWQGGSVTQYF. The chain couples TRBV28 to TRBJ2-5, with D perhaps given as TRBD1 or TRBD2 (7 bases each). Germline CDR1 and CDR2: MDHEN and SYDVKM. Trimming left V 4 bases short and J 7 bases short, with 16 bases between. The CDR3 totals 14 residues.